This T cell receptor beta chain was recovered during a study of blood T cell repertoires in COVID-19. Looking at the study overall: Acute-phase and convalescent COVID-19 samples originated in the United States, Italy and Spain.

Germline CDR1 reads MNHEY; CDR2 reads SVGAGI. The V and J ends lost 8 bases and 3 bases respectively, with 16 bases between them. This CDR3 spans 14 amino acids. Some clones are missing from TCRdb's copy, which holds only in-frame ones; the method was immunoSEQ multiplex PCR. The sample includes 200,000 to 250,000 clones, approximately 85% of them seen just once. The source material was PBMCs or T cells enriched from blood (not recorded which). The clonotype comes from a woman in her 50s who had recovered from COVID-19. The genes are TRBV6-5 and TRBJ1-2; D remains unclear. DNA of the CDR3: TGTGCCAGCGGGAGGGCAGGTCGCTACTATGGCTACACCTTC. Its protein is CASGRAGRYYGYTF.